These 10 T cell receptor beta chains were sequenced from one sample in a study of cytomegalovirus exposure and HLA in healthy donors. Vbeta (60) and Jbeta (13) primers were used in the PCR. Method: immunoSEQ multiplex PCR; TCRdb's copy keeps in-frame clones and lacks some. The data show about 100,000 clones, around 72% seen once. Sequencing was performed on PBMCs. Receptor source: a male donor in good health and CMV-seropositive.

As DNA, the CDR3 is TGTGCCAGCAGCTTACAGGGGTTCTATGGCTACACCTTC. It encodes CASSLQGFYGYTF. The chain links TRBV7-9 to TRBJ1-2; D may be TRBD1 (6 bases). Germline assignment: CDR1 SEHNR and CDR2 FQNEAQ (reference sequence). This CDR3 region has 13 residues. Deletions cut 2 bases from V and 4 bases from J, with 8 bases between. Complete variable domain (other parts from reference TRBV7-9 and TRBJ1-2): DTGVSQNPRHKITKRGQNVTFRCDPISEHNRLYWYRQTLGQGPEFLTYFQNEAQLEKSRLLSDRFSAERPKGSFSTLEIQRTEQGDSAMYLCASSLQGFYGYTFGSGTRLTVV.

This chain joins TRBV7-8 and TRBJ1-3; D not certain. Trimming shortened V by 1 base and J by 0 bases, and 7 bases separated the two germline ends. Germline V gene data show CDR1 as SGHVS and CDR2 as FQNEAQ. This CDR3 spans 15 amino acids. The CDR3 DNA reads TGTGCCAGCAGCTTAGGCAGACACTCTGGAAACACCATATATTTT. This codes for CASSLGRHSGNTIYF.

A single count supports this clone. The V gene is TRBV27, the J gene TRBJ1-2; the D gene is possibly TRBD1 (6 bases). The CDR3 sequence is 17 residues long. The germline gives CDR1 MNHEY, CDR2 SMNVEV (reference sequence). The V and J ends lost 5 bases and 7 bases respectively, with 26 bases between them. This CDR3 is CASSGGRTVLGHRGYTF. The CDR3, as DNA: TGTGCCAGCAGTGGGGGACGGACAGTTCTGGGGCACCGTGGCTACACCTTC.

This sequence joins TRBV27 and TRBJ1-4; unclear D gene. V was shortened by 8 bases and J by 7 bases, with 17 bases between the two germline ends. CDR3 length: 14 amino acids. Looked up from germline, CDR1 is MNHEY and CDR2 is SMNVEV (reference sequence). In nucleotides, the CDR3 is TGTGCCAGCGGGAGAGTGGGGTCAAGTGAAAAACTGTTTTTT. Its translation is CASGRVGSSEKLFF.

The V and J genes are TRBV7-3 and TRBJ2-6; tentatively, D is TRBD1 (6 bases). Trimming took off 4 bases at V and 0 bases at J, with 19 bases between the two ends. Looked up from germline, CDR1 is SGHTA and CDR2 is FQGTGA. CDR3 size: 19 residues. CDR3 nucleotide sequence: TGTGCCAGCAGCTCCCTAGTAGACAGGCCGCGCTCTGGGGCCAACGTCCTGACTTTC. This translates into CASSSLVDRPRSGANVLTF.

V is TRBV7-9 and J is TRBJ2-7; D call uncertain. V shed 0 bases and J shed 3 bases, with 9 bases lying between them. This CDR3 is 14 amino acids long. CDR1 is SEHNR and CDR2 is FQNEAQ in the germline V gene (reference sequence). The CDR3 DNA sequence: TGTGCCAGCAGCTTAGCGGCGAACTACTACGAGCAGTACTTC. This encodes CASSLAANYYEQYF. The full variable domain, in which reference TRBV7-9 and TRBJ2-7 provide the parts outside the CDR3, is DTGVSQNPRHKITKRGQNVTFRCDPISEHNRLYWYRQTLGQGPEFLTYFQNEAQLEKSRLLSDRFSAERPKGSFSTLEIQRTEQGDSAMYLCASSLAANYYEQYFGPGTRLTVT.

The CDR3 nucleotides read TGTGCCAGCAGGAGGGACAGATACGGCTCTGGAAACACCATATATTTT. Protein sequence: CASRRDRYGSGNTIYF. The chain has TRBV5-6 and TRBJ1-3; 7 bases are a match to TRBD1. The CDR3 totals 16 residues. In germline, CDR1 is SGHDT, CDR2 YYEEEE. Trimming cost V 5 bases and J 0 bases; bases outside gene matches: 8.

The V call is TRBV4-3, the J call TRBJ2-7; D not resolved. Trimming pared 0 bases from V and 6 bases from J, leaving 12 bases between. Germline CDR1 LGHNA, CDR2 YSLEER. The length of the CDR3 is 14 residues. CDR3 in DNA: TGCGCCAGCAGCCAAGACAACAATGCCTTCGAGCAGTACTTC. Encoded protein: CASSQDNNAFEQYF.

The chain uses TRBV29-1 and TRBJ2-7; perhaps TRBD1 as D (6 bases). The CDR3 covers 11 residues. V shed 8 bases and J shed 6 bases, with 14 bases lying between them. Germline V gene data show CDR1 as SQVTM and CDR2 as ANQGSEA. For the CDR3, the DNA is TGCAGCACTCTCAGGGGTTCCGAGCAGTACTTC. Amino acid sequence: CSTLRGSEQYF.

This clone is a singleton in its sample. V gene TRBV5-1 combines with J gene TRBJ2-5, with TRBD1 identical over 8 bases. This CDR3 has 15 residues. Germline V gene data show CDR1 as SGHRS and CDR2 as YFSETQ. After removal of 3 bases from V and 5 bases from J, the junction contained 9 bases not matched to a gene. CDR3 region: CASSWIQGAGETQYF. The CDR3 DNA reads as TGCGCCAGCAGCTGGATCCAGGGGGCTGGGGAGACCCAGTACTTC.